These 28 T cell receptor beta chains came from one sample sequenced in a study of cytomegalovirus exposure and HLA in healthy donors. The PCR was carried out with 60 Vbeta primers and 13 Jbeta primers. The data were produced by immunoSEQ multiplex PCR, yet TCRdb's version contains in-frame clones alone and is incomplete. The table includes about 200,000 clones, 78% detected once. Sample: PBMCs. The receptors were sampled from a male donor in good health and CMV-seronegative.

This chain joins TRBV7-6 and TRBJ2-7; TRBD2 aligns across 8 bases. CDR1 is SGHVS and CDR2 is FNYEAQ in the germline V gene. Trimming at V came to 1 base and at J to 5 bases, leaving 13 bases not matched to a gene. The CDR3 contains 17 residues. CDR3 residues: CASSLEWGRGRSDEQYF. DNA of the CDR3: TGTGCCAGCAGCTTAGAATGGGGTCGCGGGAGGTCCGACGAGCAGTACTTC.

This clone was found once. The rearrangement links TRBV27 to TRBJ1-2; D call uncertain. The length of the CDR3 is 14 residues. V was clipped by 5 bases and J by 4 bases, with 14 bases between them. Looked up from germline, CDR1 is MNHEY and CDR2 is SMNVEV (reference sequence). Here the CDR3 DNA reads TGTGCCAGCAGTCCCCATAATGAGGTCTATGGCTACACCTTC. Translated, it gives CASSPHNEVYGYTF.

This chain joins TRBV10-3 and TRBJ2-7, with 7 bases fitting TRBD1. This CDR3 contains 13 residues. J was trimmed by 3 bases and V by 5 bases; bases with no gene match: 4. Germline CDR1 ENHRY, CDR2 SYGVKD. The chain's CDR3 is CAISSGQDYEQYF. CDR3 in DNA: TGTGCCATCAGTTCTGGACAGGACTACGAGCAGTACTTC.

The CDR3 DNA reads as TGTGCCAGCTCAGACCAGGGGCTGAGTGAAAAACTGTTTTTT. Translation: CASSDQGLSEKLFF. The rearrangement links TRBV18 to TRBJ1-4, with D possibly TRBD1 on 6 matching bases. The length of the CDR3 is 14 residues. Germline-derived CDR1 and CDR2 are KGHSH and LQKENI. The germline V and J ends were trimmed by 5 bases and 7 bases, with 14 bases remaining between them.

The chain combines TRBV11-1 with TRBJ2-3; 8 bases match TRBD1. The CDR3 has 15 residues. V gave up 5 bases and J gave up 5 bases; unmatched junction bases: 9. Germline CDR1 SGHAT, CDR2 FQDESV (reference sequence). For the CDR3, the DNA is TGTGCCAGCAGCGGCAGGGGGCTTTATAGAGATACGCAGTATTTT. Protein sequence: CASSGRGLYRDTQYF.

The V call is TRBV13, the J call TRBJ2-7; the match to TRBD2 covers 8 bases. There are 14 residues in the CDR3. Germline V gene sequence: CDR1 PRHDT, CDR2 FYEKMQ (reference sequence). J was trimmed by 2 bases and V by 0 bases; bases with no gene match: 0. The CDR3 region is CASSLGGRAYEQYF. The CDR3 DNA is TGTGCCAGCAGCTTAGGCGGGAGGGCCTACGAGCAGTACTTC.

As for this clone: The same CDR3 can be traced to other DNA sequences in this sample. This chain connects TRBV18 to TRBJ2-3; D gene ambiguous. CDR1 and CDR2 from the germline V gene are KGHSH and LQKENI. This CDR3 has 15 amino acids. Trimming pared 2 bases from V and 3 bases from J, leaving 12 bases between. The CDR3 sequence: CASSPRLASTDTQYF. The CDR3 DNA reads as TGTGCCAGCTCACCAAGACTTGCTAGTACAGATACGCAGTATTTT. Variable domain in full (rest from reference TRBV18 and TRBJ2-3): NAGVMQNPRHLVRRRGQEARLRCSPMKGHSHVYWYRQLPEEGLKFMVYLQKENIIDESGMPKERFSAEFPKEGPSILRIQQVVRGDSAAYFCASSPRLASTDTQYFGPGTRLTVL.

The chain is built from TRBV11-2 and TRBJ2-7, with 8 bases fitting TRBD1. The CDR3 contains 13 residues. The V gene end was trimmed by 8 bases and the J gene end by 3 bases; junction bases not matched to a gene: 6. Germline V CDR1 and CDR2: SGHAT, FQNNGV. CDR3 amino acids: CASGRDRLYEQYF. DNA for the CDR3: TGTGCCAGCGGCCGGGACAGGCTCTACGAGCAGTACTTC.

The CDR3 DNA reads TGTGCCACCAGTGTCACAGGGGCTCTTACTATTTCCTATAATTCACCCCTCCACTTT. Protein sequence: CATSVTGALTISYNSPLHF. This sequence joins TRBV15 and TRBJ1-6; 7 bases align to TRBD1. V was clipped by 6 bases and J by 1 base; unmatched bases: 15. Germline CDR1 and CDR2: LNHNV and YYDKDF (reference sequence). The CDR3 covers 19 residues.

This clone is a singleton in its sample. CDR3 sequence: CASSSGEKRLFF. CDR3 coding DNA: TGTGCCAGCAGCTCCGGAGAGAAACGACTGTTTTTT. The chain combines TRBV7-9 with TRBJ1-4; D unresolved. Germline V gene data show CDR1 as SEHNR and CDR2 as FQNEAQ (reference sequence). The CDR3 is 12 residues long. V lost 4 bases and J lost 13, with 13 bases in between.

This clone came up a few times. This chain links TRBV19 with TRBJ2-6; perhaps TRBD1 as D (7 bases). Germline CDR1 reads LNHDA; CDR2 reads SQIVND (reference sequence). The CDR3 contains 17 residues. V gave up 7 bases and J gave up 0 bases, with 16 bases separating them. CDR3 DNA sequence: TGTGCCAGTAAAGGACAGGACTATAACTCTGGGGCCAACGTCCTGACTTTC. Encoded protein: CASKGQDYNSGANVLTF.

This rearrangement joins TRBV6-1 to TRBJ1-6; 9 bases match TRBD1. The CDR3 extends over 15 amino acids. Germline CDR1 is MNHNS and CDR2 is SASEGT. V shed 5 bases, J shed 7 bases, and the junction held 6 bases outside the gene matches. The CDR3 DNA reads as TGTGCCAGCAGTCCCGGGACAGGGCCGAATTCACCCCTCCACTTT. It codes for CASSPGTGPNSPLHF.

V and J are TRBV5-1 and TRBJ2-2; 9 bases agree with TRBD1. The CDR3 covers 15 residues. J gave up 6 bases and V 4 bases, and 7 bases lay outside the gene matches. Germline CDR1 and CDR2: SGHRS and YFSETQ. The CDR3 DNA reads as TGCGCCAGCAGCCCGGGGGACAGGGAGTCCGGGGAGCTGTTTTTT. Its translation is CASSPGDRESGELFF.

As for this clone: The junction departs from the called germline gene at one end, perhaps through a read error. The chain recombines TRBV2 with TRBJ2-1; weak D call: TRBD2 (6 bases). CDR3 length equals 9 residues. The germline CDR1 and CDR2 sequences are SNHLY and FYNNEI. For the CDR3, the DNA is TGTGCCAGCAGCGGGACTCCCGTCTTC. Translating gives CASSGTPVF.

The J gene is TRBJ2-1, the V gene TRBV5-1; maybe TRBD2 (5 bases). CDR1 is SGHRS and CDR2 is YFSETQ in the germline V gene. The CDR3 spans 16 residues. Deletions cut 0 bases from V and 8 bases from J, with 18 bases between. CDR3 coding DNA: TGCGCCAGCAGCTTGGGGCTTCGGCTAGCTACCGATGAGCAGTTCTTC. This gives the protein CASSLGLRLATDEQFF.

The sample holds one count of this clone. The rearrangement links TRBV28 to TRBJ2-5, with TRBD1 matching over 11 bases. CDR1 MDHEN and CDR2 SYDVKM come from the germline V gene. The CDR3 has 16 amino acids. Trimming removed 4 bases from V and 7 bases from J; junction bases left unmatched: 11. The CDR3 sequence is CASSSGTGGFYGTQYF. The CDR3 DNA reads TGTGCCAGCAGTTCCGGGACAGGGGGATTTTACGGGACCCAGTACTTC.

This clone was detected only a few times. This chain uses TRBV4-1 with TRBJ2-7; D is perhaps TRBD2 (6 bases). CDR1 and CDR2 (germline): MGHRA, YSYEKL. The CDR3 extends over 16 amino acids. Trimming took 0 bases from V and 1 from J, leaving 13 bases between them. CDR3: CASSQDGGDLSYEQYF. The CDR3, as DNA: TGCGCCAGCAGCCAAGATGGAGGGGACTTATCCTACGAGCAGTACTTC.

This clone occurred once. The chain joins TRBV2 to TRBJ2-7; the D gene is possibly TRBD1 (8 bases). This CDR3 spans 18 amino acids. The V end lost 7 bases, the J end lost 1 base, and 26 bases lay between the germline ends. Germline CDR1 SNHLY, CDR2 FYNNEI. CDR3 in DNA: TGTGCCAGCATGGGGGGGACAGGACTAGTAATAGGTTCCTACGAGCAGTACTTC. It is translated as CASMGGTGLVIGSYEQYF.

The genes are TRBV7-3 and TRBJ2-1; 9 positions agree with TRBD2. The CDR3 spans 16 residues. Germline assignment: CDR1 SGHTA and CDR2 FQGTGA. Germline trimming cut 2 bases from V and 7 bases from J; bases unmatched to any gene: 9. For the CDR3, the DNA is TGTGCCAGCAGCTTATTTGCGGGAGGGCCATGGAATGAGCAGTTCTTC. Residues: CASSLFAGGPWNEQFF.

The J gene is TRBJ1-1, the V gene TRBV11-2; D unclear. The CDR3 is 14 amino acids. Trimming left V 4 bases short and J 0 bases short, with 9 bases between. CDR1 and CDR2 (germline): SGHAT, FQNNGV. The DNA for the CDR3 is TGTGCCAGCAGCTCCCCTTTAATGAACACTGAAGCTTTCTTT. This translates into CASSSPLMNTEAFF.

The rearrangement joins TRBV6-5 to TRBJ2-7; D is possibly TRBD1 (6 bases). Germline values: CDR1 MNHEY, CDR2 SVGAGI. V lost 3 bases, J lost 0 bases, and 12 bases lay in between. The CDR3 runs 15 residues. The CDR3 sequence is CASSYTGSYSYEQYF. In nucleotides, the CDR3 is TGTGCCAGCAGTTATACAGGGTCATACTCCTACGAGCAGTACTTC.

This chain connects TRBV2 to TRBJ2-1; 7 bases agree with TRBD2. Germline V gene sequence: CDR1 SNHLY, CDR2 FYNNEI. The V and J ends lost 3 bases and 3 bases, in that order; junction bases with no gene match: 5. The CDR3 is made up of 15 amino acids. The CDR3 loop reads CASSDLGGSYNEQFF. The CDR3 bases are TGTGCCAGCAGTGATTTGGGCGGGAGCTACAATGAGCAGTTCTTC. Full variable domain (missing parts from reference TRBV2 and TRBJ2-1): EPEVTQTPSHQVTQMGQEVILRCVPISNHLYFYWYRQILGQKVEFLVSFYNNEISEKSEIFDDQFSVERPDGSNFTLKIRSTKLEDSAMYFCASSDLGGSYNEQFFGPGTRLTVL.

This chain joins TRBV5-6 and TRBJ2-1; 7 bases agree with TRBD2. The CDR3 extends over 15 amino acids. The junction had 9 bases not matched to a gene; V was cut back by 0 bases and J by 9 bases. From germline, CDR1 is SGHDT and CDR2 YYEEEE. The CDR3 nucleotides are TGTGCCAGCAGCTTGGGGGCGCGGGAGTGGGGTGAGCAGTTCTTC. It specifies CASSLGAREWGEQFF.

V is TRBV7-6 and J is TRBJ2-7, with 9 bases lining up with TRBD1. This CDR3 has 14 residues. The junction had 5 bases not matched to a gene; V was cut back by 2 bases and J by 6 bases. CDR1 and CDR2 from the germline V gene are SGHVS and FNYEAQ. Here the CDR3 DNA reads TGTGCCAGCAGCTTAAGGGACAGGGTGATCGAGCAGTACTTC. Encoded protein: CASSLRDRVIEQYF.

The chain employs TRBV19 and TRBJ2-2; possible D gene TRBD2, 6 bases. The V gene lost 6 bases and the J gene lost 7 bases, with 12 bases spanning the gap. This CDR3 spans 13 amino acids. CDR1 and CDR2 (germline): LNHDA, SQIVND (reference sequence). The CDR3 sequence is CASSGSIVGELFF. The CDR3 DNA reads as TGTGCCAGTAGCGGGAGCATAGTCGGGGAGCTGTTTTTT. Using reference TRBV19 and TRBJ2-2 for the parts outside the CDR3, the full variable domain is DGGITQSPKYLFRKEGQNVTLSCEQNLNHDAMYWYRQDPGQGLRLIYYSQIVNDFQKGDIAEGYSVSREKKESFPLTVTSAQKNPTAFYLCASSGSIVGELFFGEGSRLTVL.

The V gene is TRBV7-6, the J gene TRBJ2-3, with D possibly TRBD2 on 6 matching bases. The CDR3 loop spans 15 amino acids. Germline V CDR1 and CDR2: SGHVS, FNYEAQ. Trimming removed 2 bases at V and 0 bases at J, with 9 bases between. The DNA for the CDR3 is TGTGCCAGCAGCTTACTAGCGAGTAGCACAGATACGCAGTATTTT. Protein: CASSLLASSTDTQYF. The whole variable domain, filled in from reference TRBV7-6 and TRBJ2-3, reads GAGVSQSPRYKVTKRGQDVALRCDPISGHVSLYWYRQALGQGPEFLTYFNYEAQQDKSGLPNDRFSAERPEGSISTLTIQRTEQRDSAMYRCASSLLASSTDTQYFGPGTRLTVL.

This chain links TRBV25-1 with TRBJ1-1, with a tentative D call TRBD1 (6 bases). The CDR3 length is 14 residues. V lost 4 bases and J lost 5, with 14 bases in between. Germline V gene lookup returns CDR1 MGHDK and CDR2 SYGVNS. The CDR3 spells CASSAPYRDTEAFF. In DNA form, the CDR3 reads TGTGCCAGCAGTGCTCCTTACAGGGATACTGAAGCTTTCTTT.

The gene calls are TRBV29-1 and TRBJ1-1; D is unresolved. Germline CDR1 reads SQVTM; CDR2 reads ANQGSEA. V dropped 0 bases and J dropped 1 base, with 6 bases sitting between them. The CDR3 sequence is 13 residues long. The DNA of the CDR3 is TGCAGCGTTGAAGATAACGGGAACACTGAAGCTTTCTTT. Translation gives CSVEDNGNTEAFF. The full variable domain, with the rest looked up from reference TRBV29-1 and TRBJ1-1, is SAVISQKPSRDICQRGTSLTIQCQVDSQVTMMFWYRQQPGQSLTLIATANQGSEATYESGFVIDKFPISRPNLTFSTLTVSNMSPEDSSIYLCSVEDNGNTEAFFGQGTRLTVV.